A single sample is the source of the 5 T cell receptor beta chains below, sequenced in a study of T cell responses to AZD1222 COVID-19 vaccine. Profiled with immunoSEQ multiplex PCR; TCRdb holds only in-frame clones, not every one. The sample yields about 150,000 clones, 85% to 90% seen once. Sequencing was performed on peripheral blood, taken 28 days after the second AZD1222 dose. These receptors came from an adult who received the AZD1222 COVID-19 vaccine.

This rearrangement joins TRBV5-8 to TRBJ1-4, with unresolved D. Germline CDR1 reads SGHTS; CDR2 reads YDEGEE. This CDR3 is built from 18 residues. V was pared by 2 bases and J by 1 base, with 18 bases between. DNA for the CDR3: TGTGCCAGCAGCTTAGCGGGATTCGGGATTTTAACTAATGAAAAACTGTTTTTT. Translation gives CASSLAGFGILTNEKLFF.

This clone occurred once. The chain has TRBV28 and TRBJ1-2; D gene uncertain. V was shortened by 6 bases and J by 8 bases, with 16 bases between the two germline ends. The CDR3 is made up of 13 amino acids. The germline gives CDR1 MDHEN, CDR2 SYDVKM. The CDR3 DNA sequence: TGTGCCAGCAGACATCGGTTAGTAGGAGGCTACACCTTC. Translating it yields CASRHRLVGGYTF.

The chain couples TRBV3-1 (or the pseudogene TRBV3-2) to TRBJ2-4; 8 bases agree with TRBD1. Germline V lookup: CDR1 LGHDT, CDR2 YNNKEL (reference sequence). Trimming cost V 1 base and J 8 bases; bases outside gene matches: 7. This CDR3 has 15 residues. The CDR3 loop reads CASSQVPQTGDIQYF. The CDR3 DNA sequence: TGTGCCAGCAGCCAAGTTCCCCAGACAGGGGACATTCAGTACTTC.

CDR3 in amino acids: CASSQGQGRGYTF. For the CDR3, the DNA is TGTGCCAGCAGCCAGGGACAGGGCAGGGGCTACACCTTC. The V call is TRBV7-3, the J call TRBJ1-2, with TRBD1 matching over 9 bases. The CDR3 loop spans 13 amino acids. The V and J ends lost 5 bases and 8 bases, in that order; junction bases with no gene match: 6. The V gene's germline CDR1 is SGHTA and CDR2 FQGTGA.

The chain has TRBV29-1 and TRBJ2-7; no reliable D call. The germline gives CDR1 SQVTM, CDR2 ANQGSEA. The CDR3 covers 12 residues. With 3 bases removed from V and 5 bases from J, the gap between germline ends came to 11 bases. This chain's CDR3 is CSVDGLRDEQYF. The CDR3 DNA is TGCAGCGTTGACGGGTTAAGGGACGAGCAGTACTTC.